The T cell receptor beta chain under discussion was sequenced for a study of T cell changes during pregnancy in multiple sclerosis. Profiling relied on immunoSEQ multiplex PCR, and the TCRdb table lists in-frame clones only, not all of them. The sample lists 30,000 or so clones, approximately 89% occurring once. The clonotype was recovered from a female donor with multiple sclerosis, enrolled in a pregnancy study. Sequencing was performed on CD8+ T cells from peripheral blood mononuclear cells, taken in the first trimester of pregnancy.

CDR3 bases: TGTGCCAGCGGAGGACTAGCGGATAGCACAGATACGCAGTATTTT. Protein sequence: CASGGLADSTDTQYF. The gene calls are TRBV6-1 and TRBJ2-3; TRBD2 agrees at 10 bases. The CDR3 totals 15 residues. After removal of 8 bases from V and 0 bases from J, the junction contained 5 bases not matched to a gene. Germline CDR1 MNHNS, CDR2 SASEGT.